Given below is one TCR beta chain in context. As yet, its antigen is unknown. CDR1 and CDR2 from the germline V gene are MNHEY and SVGEGT. V dropped 2 bases and J dropped 0; count of bases not matched to a gene: 19. The CDR3 is made up of 20 amino acids. These data belong to a study of metastatic and nonmetastatic thyroid tumors. Study-level background: Repertoire comparisons spanned blood and tumor or nodule tissue from malignant and benign thyroid patients.

Study-level findings and limits: Reported TCR beta diversity, measured in blood and tumor, was significantly higher for malignant thyroid tumors than for benign nodules.

Original data processing: What underpinned the distant-metastasis classifier for papillary thyroid cancer was the set of CDR3 differences across clinicopathological groups. With MiXCR, TCRdb reprocessed the PCR reads. TCRdb's processing, not the authors' own work, is the source of the V and J calls. The sample shows tens of thousands of clones, less than 25% of them seen only once. There were no patients who had received any treatment before thyroid surgery. The TCR was taken from a male donor with papillary thyroid cancer or a benign thyroid nodule (not recorded which). Some clones in this sample may be carry-over from other donors' samples. Sequencing input: blood. The genes are TRBV6-2 or TRBV6-3 and TRBJ2-7, with 7 bases aligning to TRBD2. In DNA, the CDR3 is TGTGCCAGCAGTTACACCGCGGAGAGGACTAGATCCAAAAGCTCCTACGAGCAGTACTTC. It yields the protein CASSYTAERTRSKSSYEQYF.